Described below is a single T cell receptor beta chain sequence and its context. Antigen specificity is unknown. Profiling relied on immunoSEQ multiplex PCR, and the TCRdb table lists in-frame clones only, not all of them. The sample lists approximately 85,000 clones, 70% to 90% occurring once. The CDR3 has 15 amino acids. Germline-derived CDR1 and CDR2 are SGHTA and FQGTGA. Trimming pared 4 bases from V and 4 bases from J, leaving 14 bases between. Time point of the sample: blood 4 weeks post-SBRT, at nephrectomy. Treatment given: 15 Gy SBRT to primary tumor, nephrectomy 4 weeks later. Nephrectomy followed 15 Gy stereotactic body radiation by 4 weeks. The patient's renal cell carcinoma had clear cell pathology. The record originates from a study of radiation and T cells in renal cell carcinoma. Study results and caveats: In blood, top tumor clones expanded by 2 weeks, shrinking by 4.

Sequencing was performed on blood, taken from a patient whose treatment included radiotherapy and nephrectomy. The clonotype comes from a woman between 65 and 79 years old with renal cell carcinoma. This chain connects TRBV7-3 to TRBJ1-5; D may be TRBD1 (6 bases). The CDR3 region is CASSSTGKGNQPQHF. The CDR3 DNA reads TGTGCCAGCAGCTCTACAGGGAAAGGTAATCAGCCCCAGCATTTT.